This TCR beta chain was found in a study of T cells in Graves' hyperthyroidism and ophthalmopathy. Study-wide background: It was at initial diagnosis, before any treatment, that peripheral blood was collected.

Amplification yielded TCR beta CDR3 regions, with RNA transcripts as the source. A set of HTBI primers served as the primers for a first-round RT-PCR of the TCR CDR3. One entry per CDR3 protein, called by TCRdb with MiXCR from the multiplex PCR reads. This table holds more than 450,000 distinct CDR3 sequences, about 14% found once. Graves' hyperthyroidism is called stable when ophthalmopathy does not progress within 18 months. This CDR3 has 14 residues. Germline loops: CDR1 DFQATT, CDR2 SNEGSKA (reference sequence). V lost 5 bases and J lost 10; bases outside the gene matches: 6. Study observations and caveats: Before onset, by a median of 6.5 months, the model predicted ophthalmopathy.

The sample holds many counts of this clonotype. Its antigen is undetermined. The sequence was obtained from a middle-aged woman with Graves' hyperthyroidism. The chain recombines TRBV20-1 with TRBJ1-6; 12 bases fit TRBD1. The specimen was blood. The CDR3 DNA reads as TGCAGTGCTTCCGGGACAGGGGGCTACTCACCCCTCCACTTT. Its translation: CSASGTGGYSPLHF.